These 24 T cell receptor beta chains share one sample of origin, sequenced in a study of T cells in Graves' hyperthyroidism and ophthalmopathy (dated by TCRdb to the late 2010s). Receptor amplification or capture employed multiplex PCR. TCRdb names Illumina HiSeq 2000 as the instrument used. The TCR beta CDR3 regions were amplified from RNA transcripts. A first-round RT-PCR of the TCR CDR3 used the HTBI primer set with the Qiagen OneStep RT-PCR kit. TCRdb trimmed the raw reads at Q25, called clones with MiXCR and kept productive beta chains. CDR3 protein sequences are deduplicated, and each keeps its most common genes and DNA. The sample yields 600,000 or so distinct CDR3 sequences; 14% were counted once. The biggest ten clones account for roughly 6.9% of the sample. The source material was blood. Receptor source: a woman aged 18-29 years with Graves' ophthalmopathy.

This clonotype was observed at least ten times. The chain uses TRBV18 and TRBJ2-5; D not resolved. Germline V gene data show CDR1 as KGHSH and CDR2 as LQKENI. The CDR3 extends over 13 amino acids. V was trimmed by 3 bases and J by 5 bases, leaving 10 bases between them. CDR3 region: CASSPHPDETQYF. The CDR3 nucleotides read TGTGCCAGCTCACCCCACCCGGACGAGACCCAGTACTTC.

The V call is TRBV28, the J call TRBJ2-3; D could derive from TRBD1 or TRBD2 (6 bases each). V was pared by 7 bases and J by 6 bases, with 20 bases between. Germline CDR1 and CDR2: MDHEN and SYDVKM. The CDR3 runs to 15 residues. The chain's CDR3 is CASIQPGAQRDTQYF. CDR3 bases: TGTGCCAGCATTCAGCCGGGGGCGCAGAGGGATACGCAGTATTTT.

In DNA form, the CDR3 reads TGTGCCAGCTCCGGTCGGACTCCGAGCTCCTACGAGCAGTACTTC. Encoded protein: CASSGRTPSSYEQYF. The chain is built from TRBV6-4 and TRBJ2-7; the D gene is possibly TRBD2 (5 bases). Trimming cost V 8 bases and J 0 bases, with 17 bases left between them. Germline V gene data show CDR1 as MRHNA and CDR2 as SNTAGT. This CDR3 is built from 15 residues.

This clonotype was seen more than once but under ten times. The J gene is TRBJ1-4, the V gene TRBV19; 9 bases line up with TRBD1. The CDR3 covers 15 residues. Trimming took 7 bases from V and 5 from J; bases not matched to a gene: 8. The V gene's germline CDR1 is LNHDA and CDR2 SQIVND (reference sequence). CDR3 region: CASTRAGTGNEKLFF. CDR3 in DNA: TGTGCCAGTACCCGGGCCGGGACAGGGAATGAAAAACTGTTTTTT.

Only a few counts were recorded for this clonotype. This chain uses TRBV27 with TRBJ2-1, with 13 bases lining up with TRBD2. Per the germline V gene, CDR1 is MNHEY and CDR2 is SMNVEV (reference sequence). V shed 6 bases, J shed 4 bases, and the junction held 6 bases outside the gene matches. The CDR3 is 16 amino acids. CDR3 DNA: TGTGCCAGCAGCGTCGGGACTAGCGGGATTTACAATGAGCAGTTCTTC. Amino acid sequence: CASSVGTSGIYNEQFF.

The chain combines TRBV4-1 with TRBJ2-3; 10 nucleotides line up with TRBD1. Germline V gene data show CDR1 as MGHRA and CDR2 as YSYEKL. This CDR3 is 19 amino acids long. J lost 0 bases, V lost 4 bases, and 13 bases had no gene match. The CDR3 spells CASSPPFRRTGGSTDTQYF. CDR3 bases: TGCGCCAGCAGCCCGCCCTTCAGGAGGACAGGGGGGAGCACAGATACGCAGTATTTT.

The rearrangement links TRBV19 to TRBJ2-1; D gene uncertain. The germline V gene has CDR1 LNHDA and CDR2 SQIVND (reference sequence). V shed 0 bases and J shed 10 bases, with 16 bases lying between them. The CDR3 sequence is 15 residues long. The CDR3 spells CASSIDQSSPAEQFF. For the CDR3, the DNA is TGTGCCAGTAGTATAGATCAGTCCAGTCCCGCCGAGCAGTTCTTC.

Many counts were recorded for this clonotype. The chain uses TRBV24-1 and TRBJ2-3; 7 bases fit TRBD2. The V segment lost 3 bases and the J segment 4 bases; nucleotides outside the gene matches: 3. Per germline, CDR1 KGHDR and CDR2 SFDVKD. The CDR3 sequence is 14 residues long. In DNA, the CDR3 is TGTGCCACCAGTGATCGGGGGGATGCAGATACGCAGTATTTT. It codes for CATSDRGDADTQYF.

The V and J genes are TRBV30 and TRBJ1-5; D remains ambiguous. The germline gives CDR1 GTSNPN, CDR2 SVGIG (reference sequence). Trimming took off 2 bases at V and 12 bases at J, with 20 bases between the two ends. This CDR3 contains 14 residues. The DNA of the CDR3 is TGTGCCTGGAGTCCGAGACACCCGGTAAAGGTCCAGCATTTT. It encodes CAWSPRHPVKVQHF.

The CDR3 DNA sequence: TGTGCCAGCAGTTGGAGGGCTTGGGGGAACACTGAAGCTTTCTTT. Its translation is CASSWRAWGNTEAFF. The genes are TRBV27 and TRBJ1-1, with D unresolved. The CDR3 is 15 amino acids. The V gene's germline CDR1 is MNHEY and CDR2 SMNVEV (reference sequence). V dropped 4 bases and J dropped 1 base, with 13 bases sitting between them.

This clonotype was recorded many times. Here the CDR3 DNA reads TGCAGTGCTATGCGAGTACAAGAGACCCAGTACTTC. Amino acid sequence: CSAMRVQETQYF. V is TRBV20-1 and J is TRBJ2-5; D gene uncertain. CDR3 size: 12 residues. V gave up 4 bases and J gave up 2 bases, with 8 bases separating them. Germline V gives CDR1 DFQATT, CDR2 SNEGSKA (reference sequence).

The rearrangement joins TRBV27 to TRBJ2-1; TRBD2 aligns across 7 bases. This CDR3 comprises 14 residues. V dropped 8 bases and J dropped 3; count of bases not matched to a gene: 7. In germline, CDR1 is MNHEY, CDR2 SMNVEV (reference sequence). CDR3 bases: TGTGCCAGCGCAATGGGGGGGGGCTACAATGAGCAGTTCTTC. It is translated as CASAMGGGYNEQFF.

Here the CDR3 reads CSARLGANTGELFF. The CDR3 DNA sequence: TGCAGTGCTAGATTGGGGGCCAACACCGGGGAGCTGTTTTTT. V gene TRBV20-1 combines with J gene TRBJ2-2; a weak D match, TRBD1 (6 bases). From germline, CDR1 is DFQATT and CDR2 SNEGSKA (reference sequence). Trimming removed 2 bases from V and 2 bases from J, with 9 bases in between. The CDR3 sequence is 14 residues long.

The rearrangement uses TRBV9 and TRBJ1-2, with TRBD1 as a possible D gene (5 bases). CDR3 length: 15 amino acids. Trimming stripped 3 bases from V and 2 bases from J, with 14 bases between. The germline CDR1 and CDR2 sequences are SGDLS and YYNGEE. The CDR3 coding sequence is TGTGCCAGCAGCGCCGATGAGGGGCCCAACTATGGCTACACCTTC. Translated: CASSADEGPNYGYTF.

A few counts support this clonotype. The V gene is TRBV19, the J gene TRBJ2-2, with a tentative D call TRBD1 (5 bases). The CDR3 has 14 residues. Germline V CDR1 and CDR2: LNHDA, SQIVND (reference sequence). V was pared by 7 bases and J by 1 base, with 10 bases between. The CDR3 DNA sequence: TGTGCCAGTACCTCGCAGGGGAACACCGGGGAGCTGTTTTTT. Its translation: CASTSQGNTGELFF.

This clonotype was observed at least ten times. V is TRBV2 and J is TRBJ2-2; D ambiguous. The CDR3 has 12 amino acids. Between the trimmed V and J ends, which lost 7 bases and 1 base, there was a span of 4 bases. In germline, CDR1 is SNHLY, CDR2 FYNNEI. The CDR3 DNA is TGTGCCAGCACCCGGAACACCGGGGAGCTGTTTTTT. Translated, it gives CASTRNTGELFF.

This clonotype was seen only a few times. The rearrangement links TRBV19 to TRBJ1-1; the D is unclear. The germline V gene encodes CDR1 LNHDA and CDR2 SQIVND (reference sequence). This CDR3 has 14 amino acids. The V gene lost 5 bases and the J gene lost 2 bases, with 12 bases spanning the gap. Written as DNA, the CDR3 is TGTGCCAGTAGTCCCCGATCTTTTAACACTGAAGCTTTCTTT. Translating gives CASSPRSFNTEAFF. Using reference TRBV19 and TRBJ1-1 for the parts outside the CDR3, the full variable domain is DGGITQSPKYLFRKEGQNVTLSCEQNLNHDAMYWYRQDPGQGLRLIYYSQIVNDFQKGDIAEGYSVSREKKESFPLTVTSAQKNPTAFYLCASSPRSFNTEAFFGQGTRLTVV.

This clonotype has only a few counts. This chain's CDR3 is CAWSVGQGGATNEKLFF. Here the CDR3 DNA reads TGTGCCTGGAGTGTAGGACAGGGAGGTGCAACTAATGAAAAACTGTTTTTT. The chain combines TRBV30 with TRBJ1-4; 8 nucleotides match TRBD1. The CDR3 contains 17 residues. With 0 bases clipped from V and 0 bases from J, the junction kept 6 bases outside the gene matches. Germline V gene data show CDR1 as GTSNPN and CDR2 as SVGIG (reference sequence).

In its sample, this clonotype was seen many times. V and J are TRBV9 and TRBJ2-1, with 7 bases matching TRBD1. The V segment lost 0 bases and the J segment 8 bases; nucleotides outside the gene matches: 2. This CDR3 spans 13 amino acids. The germline gives CDR1 SGDLS, CDR2 YYNGEE. The CDR3, as DNA: TGTGCCAGCAGCGTAGGCCAGGGGGATGAGCAGTTCTTC. This encodes CASSVGQGDEQFF. The full variable domain, in which reference TRBV9 and TRBJ2-1 provide the parts outside the CDR3, is DSGVTQTPKHLITATGQRVTLRCSPRSGDLSVYWYQQSLDQGLQFLIQYYNGEERAKGNILERFSAQQFPDLHSELNLSSLELGDSALYFCASSVGQGDEQFFGPGTRLTVL.

This chain links TRBV4-3 with TRBJ1-5; TRBD1 aligns across 7 bases. The ends lost 0 bases at V and 7 bases at J; junction bases unmatched: 12. The germline V gene has CDR1 LGHNA and CDR2 YSLEER. This CDR3 is built from 17 residues. CDR3: CASSQDSAGQGDQPQHF. In DNA, the CDR3 is TGCGCCAGCAGCCAAGATTCGGCGGGGCAGGGGGACCAGCCCCAGCATTTT.

The sample holds many counts of this clonotype. The chain has TRBV28 and TRBJ2-3; TRBD2 matches 8 bases. CDR3 length: 21 residues. Germline V gives CDR1 MDHEN, CDR2 SYDVKM. With V trimmed by 6 bases and J by 2 bases, 25 bases remained unmatched. The chain's CDR3 is CASSFFSHGYRTSRNTDTQYF. CDR3 DNA sequence: TGTGCCAGCAGCTTCTTCTCGCACGGGTATCGGACTAGCCGAAACACAGATACGCAGTATTTT.

This clonotype was detected a few times. This sequence joins TRBV29-1 and TRBJ2-2; TRBD2 aligns across 11 bases. Losses at the gene ends were 7 bases for V and 2 bases for J; bases not matched to a gene: 12. Germline V gene data show CDR1 as SQVTM and CDR2 as ANQGSEA. The CDR3 runs 17 residues. CDR3 DNA: TGCAGCGCCGAAGGGATAGCGGGAGGGCCCAACACCGGGGAGCTGTTTTTT. As protein: CSAEGIAGGPNTGELFF.

This clonotype appeared a few times. CDR3 nucleotide sequence: TGTGCCAGCAGCTTTGGGACAGGCTCAATAACTAATGAAAAACTGTTTTTT. Protein: CASSFGTGSITNEKLFF. The V and J genes are TRBV5-8 and TRBJ1-4; TRBD1 matches at 8 bases. This CDR3 is built from 17 residues. V shed 2 bases and J 1 base; nucleotides not matched to a gene: 7. CDR1 SGHTS and CDR2 YDEGEE come from the germline V gene.

This clonotype was found many times. The chain is built from TRBV6-5 and TRBJ1-2, with D maybe TRBD1 (5 bases). The CDR3 length is 13 residues. Germline V lookup: CDR1 MNHEY, CDR2 SVGAGI. The V end was cut by 8 bases, the J end by 0 bases, with 10 bases between. The CDR3: CASARGPNYGYTF. The CDR3 DNA sequence: TGTGCCAGCGCTAGGGGCCCTAACTATGGCTACACCTTC.